These 26 T cell receptor beta chains were sequenced from one sample in a study of vaccination and CD4 T cells after COVID-19. For these receptors, no antigen is known. Cultured CD4+ T cell DNA underwent sequencing with the Oncomine TCR Beta short-read assay. TCRdb re-called the PCR reads with MiXCR, one entry per CDR3 protein. Among several thousand distinct CDR3 sequences, about three fifths were seen once, and the ten largest hold 6.5% to 8%. Described treatment: 10-day PBMC culture with coronavirus spike peptide pools or control peptides (ViraFEST assay). Sequenced sample: CD4+ T cells from blood, cultured in vitro. These receptors were taken from a human donor who had recovered from COVID-19.

V gene TRBV11-3 combines with J gene TRBJ2-5, with D maybe TRBD1 (7 bases). The CDR3 consists of 16 residues. V lost 5 bases and J lost 4, with 20 bases in between. Germline-derived CDR1 and CDR2 are SGHNT and YENEEA. This CDR3 is CASSPVRPQGGETQYF. The CDR3 nucleotides are TGTGCCAGCAGCCCCGTTCGTCCCCAGGGGGGAGAGACCCAGTACTTC.

The gene calls are TRBV14 and TRBJ2-3; TRBD2 agrees at 7 bases. Germline CDR1 SGHDN, CDR2 FVKESK. This CDR3 contains 16 residues. Germline trimming cut 6 bases from V and 1 base from J; bases unmatched to any gene: 10. Written as DNA, the CDR3 is TGTGCCAGCAGTCAATTCGCTAGCGGTGGCACAGATACGCAGTATTTT. Translating gives CASSQFASGGTDTQYF.

This clonotype was counted once. V gene TRBV19 combines with J gene TRBJ1-2, with D perhaps matching TRBD1 (5 bases). Looked up from germline, CDR1 is LNHDA and CDR2 is SQIVND (reference sequence). V was shortened by 6 bases and J by 1 base, with 9 bases between the two germline ends. CDR3 length: 13 residues. CDR3 loop: CASSPQVNYGYTF. CDR3 DNA sequence: TGTGCCAGTAGCCCACAGGTTAACTATGGCTACACCTTC.

The chain employs TRBV11-1 and TRBJ2-7; 10 positions agree with TRBD1. The CDR3 spans 15 residues. CDR1 SGHAT and CDR2 FQDESV come from the germline V gene (reference sequence). With V trimmed by 3 bases and J by 4 bases, 6 bases remained unmatched. CDR3 in amino acids: CASSFSPGQGYEQYF. CDR3 DNA sequence: TGTGCCAGCAGCTTTTCACCGGGACAGGGGTACGAGCAGTACTTC.

Within the sample, this clonotype is medium-sized (0.01 to 0.1%). The V call is TRBV5-4, the J call TRBJ2-3; 7 bases map to TRBD2. This CDR3 has 14 residues. The ends lost 2 bases at V and 3 bases at J; junction bases unmatched: 3. Per the germline V gene, CDR1 is SGHNT and CDR2 is YYREEE (reference sequence). The DNA for the CDR3 is TGTGCCAGCAGCTTTGGCGGGGGAACAGATACGCAGTATTTT. Protein sequence: CASSFGGGTDTQYF.

The chain employs TRBV2 and TRBJ1-1; 10 positions match TRBD1. V was pared by 4 bases and J by 11 bases, with 4 bases of the junction left unmatched. The CDR3 is 12 amino acids. Germline values: CDR1 SNHLY, CDR2 FYNNEI. Written as DNA, the CDR3 is TGTGCCAGCAGTGGGGACAGGGGAGAGGCTTTCTTT. This sequence encodes CASSGDRGEAFF.

This clonotype is a singleton in its sample. The chain joins TRBV6-2 or TRBV6-3 to TRBJ1-2; D might be TRBD1 (6 bases). Trimming pared 6 bases from V and 8 bases from J, leaving 16 bases between. The CDR3 is made up of 13 amino acids. The V gene's germline CDR1 is MNHEY and CDR2 SVGEGT. The CDR3 spells CASSDDRPRGYTF. The CDR3 DNA reads TGTGCCAGCAGCGACGACAGGCCCAGGGGCTACACCTTC.

This clonotype appeared a few times. The gene calls are TRBV6-5 and TRBJ1-2; D gene uncertain. V lost 2 bases, J lost 6 bases, and 10 bases lay in between. Germline V gene sequence: CDR1 MNHEY, CDR2 SVGAGI. The CDR3 runs 13 residues. The DNA of the CDR3 is TGTGCCAGCAGTTACACCAAGGGTGATGGCTACACCTTC. Amino acids: CASSYTKGDGYTF.

The V and J genes are TRBV7-2 and TRBJ2-3; 10 bases line up with TRBD2. Unmatched junction bases numbered 3, after V lost 6 bases and J lost 3 bases. Per germline, CDR1 SGHTA and CDR2 FQGNSA. The CDR3 runs 14 residues. For the CDR3, the DNA is TGTGCCAGCAGAACTAGCGGGGCGACAGATACGCAGTATTTT. It encodes CASRTSGATDTQYF.

This clonotype was counted between two and nine times. This chain uses TRBV6-1 with TRBJ1-5; maybe TRBD1 (5 bases). Germline values: CDR1 MNHNS, CDR2 SASEGT. Trimming took 6 bases from V and 2 from J, leaving 14 bases between them. The CDR3 covers 15 residues. Here the CDR3 reads CASSQGVLGNQPQHF. The CDR3 DNA sequence: TGTGCCAGCAGCCAAGGGGTATTGGGCAATCAGCCCCAGCATTTT.

The rearrangement joins TRBV11-2 to TRBJ2-5; possibly TRBD1 for D (6 bases). The CDR3 extends over 13 amino acids. Trimming removed 2 bases at V and 5 bases at J, with 9 bases between. Germline V lookup: CDR1 SGHAT, CDR2 FQNNGV. CDR3 nucleotide sequence: TGTGCCAGCAGCTTATCTACAGGGGAGACCCAGTACTTC. Encoded protein: CASSLSTGETQYF.

The gene calls are TRBV7-9 and TRBJ1-3; D not certain. This CDR3 has 12 residues. The V and J ends lost 7 bases and 4 bases respectively, with 8 bases between them. From germline, CDR1 is SEHNR and CDR2 FQNEAQ (reference sequence). CDR3 bases: TGTGCCAGCACCGATGCCGGAAACACCATATATTTT. It translates to CASTDAGNTIYF.

The chain carries TRBV5-4 and TRBJ1-2, with 10 bases matching TRBD1. V dropped 4 bases and J dropped 6; count of bases not matched to a gene: 6. There are 14 residues in the CDR3. Germline CDR1 SGHNT, CDR2 YYREEE (reference sequence). The CDR3 is CASSRDRGVNGYTF. In nucleotides, the CDR3 is TGTGCCAGCAGCCGGGACAGGGGAGTCAATGGCTACACCTTC. Based on the CDR3 plus reference TRBV5-4 and TRBJ1-2, the full variable domain is ETGVTQSPTHLIKTRGQQVTLRCSSQSGHNTVSWYQQALGQGPQFIFQYYREEENGRGNFPPRFSGLQFPNYSSELNVNALELDDSALYLCASSRDRGVNGYTFGSGTRLTVV.

The chain has TRBV19 and TRBJ1-1; 7 bases line up with TRBD1. Germline V gene sequence: CDR1 LNHDA, CDR2 SQIVND (reference sequence). V shed 5 bases, J shed 4 bases, and the junction held 10 bases outside the gene matches. This CDR3 region has 15 residues. Written as DNA, the CDR3 is TGTGCCAGTAGTTTTGACAGGGCCGGGCCCACTGAAGCTTTCTTT. Translating gives CASSFDRAGPTEAFF.

This clonotype was picked up one time. The chain combines TRBV15 with TRBJ2-5; 9 nucleotides line up with TRBD1. Germline lookup yields CDR1 LNHNV and CDR2 YYDKDF (reference sequence). This CDR3 is 14 amino acids long. Losses at the gene ends were 2 bases for V and 5 bases for J; bases not matched to a gene: 3. CDR3 DNA: TGTGCCACCAGCAGAACAGGGGGCCCGGAGACCCAGTACTTC. It encodes CATSRTGGPETQYF.

This clonotype was observed a handful of times. The chain uses TRBV2 and TRBJ1-3; no clear D. The ends were cut back, 6 bases at V and 1 base at J, with 7 bases in the middle. CDR3 length: 13 amino acids. Germline values: CDR1 SNHLY, CDR2 FYNNEI. CDR3 residues: CASRSESGNTIYF. DNA of the CDR3: TGTGCCAGCAGGTCGGAATCTGGAAACACCATATATTTT.

This chain connects TRBV7-8 to TRBJ2-5; 12 bases are a match to TRBD2. Looked up from germline, CDR1 is SGHVS and CDR2 is FQNEAQ. Trimming cost V 6 bases and J 5 bases; bases outside gene matches: 22. The CDR3 sequence is 20 residues long. DNA of the CDR3: TGTGCCAGCAGACTTAGGATGACTAGCGGGAGACAATGGGAGGGGGAGACCCAGTACTTC. Encoded protein: CASRLRMTSGRQWEGETQYF.

The rearrangement links TRBV7-8 to TRBJ2-5; D tentatively reads TRBD1 or TRBD2 (5 bases each). Germline assignment: CDR1 SGHVS and CDR2 FQNEAQ. V was pared by 4 bases and J by 1 base, with 13 bases between. The CDR3 has 15 residues. CDR3 DNA sequence: TGTGCCAGCAGCTGGTCTCGAGGGACCCAAGAGACCCAGTACTTC. This translates into CASSWSRGTQETQYF. Together with reference TRBV7-8 and TRBJ2-5, the CDR3 gives the full variable domain: GAGVSQSPRYKVAKRGQDVALRCDPISGHVSLFWYQQALGQGPEFLTYFQNEAQLDKSGLPSDRFFAERPEGSVSTLKIQRTQQEDSAVYLCASSWSRGTQETQYFGPGTRLLVL.

This clonotype was detected only a few times. The chain joins TRBV19 to TRBJ1-5, with 7 bases lining up with TRBD1. Germline V CDR1 and CDR2: LNHDA, SQIVND (reference sequence). The ends lost 1 base at V and 5 bases at J; junction bases unmatched: 5. This CDR3 spans 15 amino acids. CDR3 sequence reads: CASSIVRGNHQPQHF. In nucleotides, the CDR3 is TGTGCCAGTAGTATAGTCAGGGGGAACCATCAGCCCCAGCATTTT.

The chain joins TRBV24-1 to TRBJ2-3, with 11 bases that match TRBD1. This CDR3 is 14 amino acids long. V shed 8 bases and J 6 bases; nucleotides not matched to a gene: 6. Germline V gene data show CDR1 as KGHDR and CDR2 as SFDVKD. CDR3 nucleotides: TGTGCCACCACAGGACAGGGGGCGCCTGATACGCAGTATTTT. Translation: CATTGQGAPDTQYF.

V and J are TRBV7-2 and TRBJ1-2; D remains ambiguous. CDR1 and CDR2 from the germline V gene are SGHTA and FQGNSA. The CDR3 runs to 13 residues. Between the trimmed V and J ends, which lost 3 bases and 2 bases, there was a span of 7 bases. In nucleotides, the CDR3 is TGTGCCAGCAGCTTTGGACGGAACTATGGCTACACCTTC. Protein sequence: CASSFGRNYGYTF.

This clonotype was detected only a few times. The chain employs TRBV20-1 and TRBJ1-6; 7 nucleotides match TRBD1. Germline values: CDR1 DFQATT, CDR2 SNEGSKA (reference sequence). The CDR3 extends over 14 amino acids. V was pared by 6 bases and J by 9 bases, with 11 bases of the junction left unmatched. The CDR3 DNA reads as TGCAGTGCCAGAACGGGGACAGCAGTTTCACCCCTCCACTTT. It translates to CSARTGTAVSPLHF.

The genes are TRBV27 and TRBJ1-5; 10 bases align to TRBD1. V shed 5 bases, J shed 7 bases, and the junction held 8 bases outside the gene matches. There are 15 residues in the CDR3. Germline values: CDR1 MNHEY, CDR2 SMNVEV (reference sequence). Here the CDR3 DNA reads TGTGCCAGCAGTCCTGACAGGGGGCTTCGACAGCCCCAGCATTTT. Its translation is CASSPDRGLRQPQHF.

V gene TRBV14 combines with J gene TRBJ2-7, with a possible D match to TRBD1 (6 bases). Trimming cost V 0 bases and J 1 base, with 10 bases left between them. Germline values: CDR1 SGHDN, CDR2 FVKESK. The CDR3 consists of 15 residues. CDR3 sequence reads: CASSQEETGSYEQYF. The CDR3 DNA sequence: TGTGCCAGCAGCCAAGAGGAGACAGGTTCCTACGAGCAGTACTTC.

The V gene is TRBV4-1, the J gene TRBJ1-6; D remains ambiguous. V was cut by 0 bases and J by 9 bases, with 6 bases left in between. Germline CDR1 reads MGHRA; CDR2 reads YSYEKL. CDR3 length: 13 amino acids. CDR3 amino acids: CASSQDPPSPLHF. CDR3 sequence (DNA): TGCGCCAGCAGCCAAGATCCGCCTTCACCCCTCCACTTT.

The V gene is TRBV27, the J gene TRBJ2-5; the D is unclear. Trimming took 3 bases from V and 2 from J, leaving 7 bases between them. The CDR3 loop spans 13 amino acids. In germline, CDR1 is MNHEY, CDR2 SMNVEV (reference sequence). In DNA, the CDR3 is TGTGCCAGCAGTTTTGGACGGCAAGAGACCCAGTACTTC. Its protein is CASSFGRQETQYF.